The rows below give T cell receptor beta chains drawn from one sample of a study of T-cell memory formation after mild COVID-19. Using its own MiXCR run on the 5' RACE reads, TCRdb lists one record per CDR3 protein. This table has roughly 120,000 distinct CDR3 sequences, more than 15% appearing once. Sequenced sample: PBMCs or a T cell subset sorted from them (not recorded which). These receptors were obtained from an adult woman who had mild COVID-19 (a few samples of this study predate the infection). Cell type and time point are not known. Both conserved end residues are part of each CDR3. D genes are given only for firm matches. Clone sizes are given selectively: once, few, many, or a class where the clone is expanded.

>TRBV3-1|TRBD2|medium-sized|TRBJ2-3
TGTGCCAGCAGCCGTCTCACCCTAGCCGGGGGGTCGCCCACAGATACGCAGTATTTT
CASSRLTLAGGSPTDTQYF
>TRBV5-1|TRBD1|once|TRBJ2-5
TGCGCCAGCACTCCGGACGGACAGGGGAAAGAGACCCAGTACTTC
CASTPDGQGKETQYF
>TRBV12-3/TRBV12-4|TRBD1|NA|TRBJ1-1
TGTGCCAGCAGACCTAGACAGGGCATGAACACTGAAGCTTTCTTT
CASRPRQGMNTEAFF
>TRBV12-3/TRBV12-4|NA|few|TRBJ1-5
TGTGCCAGCAAACGGGCAGGGAGCGGCAATCAGCCCCAGCATTTT
CASKRAGSGNQPQHF
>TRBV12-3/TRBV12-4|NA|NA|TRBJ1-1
TGTGCCAGCAGTCAGGGTTTGGGCACTGAAGCTTTCTTT
CASSQGLGTEAFF
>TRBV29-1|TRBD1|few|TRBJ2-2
TGCAGCGCTGCAACCGGGACAGGGGTTACCGGGGAGCTGTTTTTT
CSAATGTGVTGELFF
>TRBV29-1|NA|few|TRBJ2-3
TGCAGCGTTGTCGTGAGGAGGACAGATACGCAGTATTTT
CSVVVRRTDTQYF
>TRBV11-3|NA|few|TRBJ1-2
TGTGCCAGCAGCTTAGAGGGCCCCAGAGGCTACACCTTC
CASSLEGPRGYTF
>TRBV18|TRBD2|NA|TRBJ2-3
TGTGCCAGCTCACCGACTAGCGATACGCAGTATTTT
CASSPTSDTQYF
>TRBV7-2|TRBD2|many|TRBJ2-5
TGTGCCAGCAGCCCAGGGGCACTAGCGGGGCAAGAGACCCAGTACTTC
CASSPGALAGQETQYF
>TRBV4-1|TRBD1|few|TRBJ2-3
TGCGCCAGCAGCCAAGGCGGGACAGGGCGCACAGATACGCAGTATTTT
CASSQGGTGRTDTQYF
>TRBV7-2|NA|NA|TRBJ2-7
TGTGCCAGCAGCCCCGGGCCTAGCCGGAACTACGAGCAGTACTTC
CASSPGPSRNYEQYF
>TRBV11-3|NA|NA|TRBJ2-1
TGTGCCAGCAGCTTAGCCCATCTGGGGTCCGGATACAATGAGCAGTTCTTC
CASSLAHLGSGYNEQFF
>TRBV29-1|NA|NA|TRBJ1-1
TGCAGCGTTGAAGGTTGGGCAGGGCGGGACACTGAAGCTTTCTTT
CSVEGWAGRDTEAFF
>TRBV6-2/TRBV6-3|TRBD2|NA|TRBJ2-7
TGTGCCAGCACCCGGACTAGCGGGAGTTACGAGCAGTACTTC
CASTRTSGSYEQYF
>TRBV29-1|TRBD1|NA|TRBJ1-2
TGCAGCGTGCAGGGACAGCTAGTTCACCCTTATGGCTACACCTTC
CSVQGQLVHPYGYTF
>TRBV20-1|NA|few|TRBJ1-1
TGCAGTGCCTACGACACTGAAGCTTTCTTT
CSAYDTEAFF
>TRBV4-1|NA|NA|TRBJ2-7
TGCGCCAGCAGCCAAGAAAGAGCGGAGCAGTACTTC
CASSQERAEQYF
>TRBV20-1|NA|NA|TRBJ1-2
TGCAGTGCTAGGCCGGGTGGCTACACCTTC
CSARPGGYTF
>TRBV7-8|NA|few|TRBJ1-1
TGTGCCAGCAGCTCACCGACAGTGTCTGAAGCTTTCTTT
CASSSPTVSEAFF
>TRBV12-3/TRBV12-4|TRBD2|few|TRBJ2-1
TGTGCCAGCAGTTTTTTAGCGGGAGAAAATGAGCAGTTCTTC
CASSFLAGENEQFF
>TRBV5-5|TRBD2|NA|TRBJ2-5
TGTGCCAGCAGCTCACGGACTAGCGGGAGTGAGACCCAGTACTTC
CASSSRTSGSETQYF
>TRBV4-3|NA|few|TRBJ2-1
TGCGCCAGCAGCCATCAGGGGACTCCCTACAATGAGCAGTTCTTC
CASSHQGTPYNEQFF
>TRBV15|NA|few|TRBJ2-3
TGTGCCACCAGCTCGGCAGATACGCAGTATTTT
CATSSADTQYF
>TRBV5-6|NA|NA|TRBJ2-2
TGTGCCAGCAGCTTGGCTGGCAGGAAGAACACCGGGGAGCTGTTTTTT
CASSLAGRKNTGELFF
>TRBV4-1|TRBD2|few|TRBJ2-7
TGCGCCAGCAGCCAAGTTTTGACTAGCGGGTACGAGCAGTACTTC
CASSQVLTSGYEQYF
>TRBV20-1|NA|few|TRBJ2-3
TGCAGTGCTAGAGATTTTAGAGAGAGAGGCACAGATACGCAGTATTTT
CSARDFRERGTDTQYF
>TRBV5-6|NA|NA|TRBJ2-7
TGTGCCAGCAGCTTGGGCGCGAGGGAGCAGTACTTC
CASSLGAREQYF
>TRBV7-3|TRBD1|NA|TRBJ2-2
TGTGCCAGCAGCTGGCGACAGGGGGGCACCGGGGAGCTGTTTTTT
CASSWRQGGTGELFF
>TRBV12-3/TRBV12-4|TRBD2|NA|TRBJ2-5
TGTGCCAGCAGCCGGGCGGGGGGGCCGAGAGAGACCCAGTACTTC
CASSRAGGPRETQYF